A selection of T cell receptor beta chains follows, all from one sample in a study of blood T cell repertoires in COVID-19. Using immunoSEQ multiplex PCR, the repertoire was profiled, and TCRdb retains in-frame clones only, with some absent. The sample carries about 230,000 clones, nearly 85% recorded once. Sequencing used peripheral blood. The receptors come from a woman in her twenties or thirties with COVID-19, enrolled during active disease. Both conserved end residues are part of each CDR3. D genes are given only for firm matches. Not every row has a clone size; where given, it reads once, few, many or a size class.

clone_size: -; v_call: TRBV12-5; j_call: TRBJ1-4; d_call: TRBD1; cdr3_nt: TGTGCTAGTGGGACAGGGGGCGGTGAAAAACTGTTTTTT; cdr3_aa: CASGTGGGEKLFF
clone_size: -; v_call: TRBV29-1; j_call: TRBJ2-4; d_call: -; cdr3_nt: TGCAGCGTTGAAGTTTTTTTACAGGGGGGGCCAATAGCCAAAAACATTCAGTACTTC; cdr3_aa: CSVEVFLQGGPIAKNIQYF
clone_size: -; v_call: TRBV27; j_call: TRBJ1-4; d_call: TRBD1; cdr3_nt: TGTGCCAGCAGGACAGGGTCGCGGGAAAAACTGTTTTTT; cdr3_aa: CASRTGSREKLFF
clone_size: -; v_call: TRBV28; j_call: TRBJ2-7; d_call: -; cdr3_nt: TGTGCCAGCAGTGAGGTATCAGGGCAGACCTACGAGCAGTACTTC; cdr3_aa: CASSEVSGQTYEQYF
clone_size: -; v_call: TRBV5-4; j_call: TRBJ1-1; d_call: -; cdr3_nt: TGTGCCAGCAGCCCAGACACAGGGTCCCTCAACACTGAAGCTTTCTTT; cdr3_aa: CASSPDTGSLNTEAFF
clone_size: -; v_call: TRBV6-4; j_call: TRBJ2-1; d_call: -; cdr3_nt: TGTGCCAGCAGCCGCTCCGCGAACAGGGTTGTATCCTACAATGAGCAGTTCTTC; cdr3_aa: CASSRSANRVVSYNEQFF
clone_size: -; v_call: TRBV9; j_call: TRBJ2-1; d_call: TRBD2; cdr3_nt: TGTGCCAGCAGCTATGCTAGCGGGGGGGCGGTAAATGAGCAGTTCTTC; cdr3_aa: CASSYASGGAVNEQFF
clone_size: -; v_call: TRBV6-4; j_call: TRBJ2-2; d_call: -; cdr3_nt: TGTGCCAGCAGGGCGGGGGCGTTCACCGGGGAGCTGTTTTTT; cdr3_aa: CASRAGAFTGELFF
clone_size: -; v_call: TRBV29-1; j_call: TRBJ2-7; d_call: -; cdr3_nt: TGCAGCGCTGCAGGGGGGCAAGGCTCCTACGAGCAGTACTTC; cdr3_aa: CSAAGGQGSYEQYF
clone_size: -; v_call: TRBV5-5; j_call: TRBJ2-3; d_call: TRBD1; cdr3_nt: TGTGCCAGCAGCGCCTTGACAGGGACGACAGATACGCAGTATTTT; cdr3_aa: CASSALTGTTDTQYF
clone_size: -; v_call: TRBV5-1; j_call: TRBJ2-5; d_call: TRBD2; cdr3_nt: TGCGCCAGCAGTCCCGGGGGGGAAGGGGAAGAGACCCAGTACTTC; cdr3_aa: CASSPGGEGEETQYF
clone_size: -; v_call: TRBV19; j_call: TRBJ2-3; d_call: -; cdr3_nt: TGTGCCAGTAGTATCGTGGGTCAGGCTACCAGAGATACGCAGTATTTT; cdr3_aa: CASSIVGQATRDTQYF
clone_size: -; v_call: TRBV5-4; j_call: TRBJ2-7; d_call: -; cdr3_nt: TGTGCCAGCAGCTTGGCCAAAGGGCAGGGTATGTACGAGCAGTACTTC; cdr3_aa: CASSLAKGQGMYEQYF
clone_size: -; v_call: TRBV19; j_call: TRBJ2-2; d_call: -; cdr3_nt: TGTGCCACCAAATCCAGGGGATCCGGGGAGCTGTTTTTT; cdr3_aa: CATKSRGSGELFF
clone_size: -; v_call: TRBV6-6; j_call: TRBJ2-2; d_call: -; cdr3_nt: TGTGCCAGCAGTCGGGCCGGAGGACCCGGGGAGCTGTTTTTT; cdr3_aa: CASSRAGGPGELFF
clone_size: -; v_call: TRBV6-5; j_call: TRBJ2-7; d_call: -; cdr3_nt: TGTGCCAGCAGTCAAATACAGGGTCACGAGCAGTACTTC; cdr3_aa: CASSQIQGHEQYF
clone_size: once; v_call: TRBV29-1; j_call: TRBJ1-5; d_call: -; cdr3_nt: TGCAGCGTCCCAGCCCCGGGGTTGGATCAGCCCCAGCATTTT; cdr3_aa: CSVPAPGLDQPQHF
clone_size: -; v_call: TRBV3-1/TRBV3-2; j_call: TRBJ2-7; d_call: -; cdr3_nt: TGTGCCAGCAGCCAAGGCCCTAGCGACTCCTACGAGCAGTACTTC; cdr3_aa: CASSQGPSDSYEQYF
clone_size: -; v_call: TRBV7-2; j_call: TRBJ2-3; d_call: -; cdr3_nt: TGTGCCAGCAGCTTTTCCAGATCCACAGATACGCAGTATTTT; cdr3_aa: CASSFSRSTDTQYF
clone_size: -; v_call: TRBV19; j_call: TRBJ2-7; d_call: TRBD2; cdr3_nt: TGTGCCAGTAGTATAACTAGCGACCACTACGAGCAGTACTTC; cdr3_aa: CASSITSDHYEQYF
clone_size: -; v_call: TRBV19; j_call: TRBJ2-1; d_call: TRBD2; cdr3_nt: TGTGCCAGTAGTTCGCGGGGGACTAGCTCCTACAATGAGCAGTTCTTC; cdr3_aa: CASSSRGTSSYNEQFF
clone_size: -; v_call: TRBV29-1; j_call: TRBJ2-3; d_call: -; cdr3_nt: TGCAGCGTTGAGTTCAGGGCAGATACGCAGTATTTT; cdr3_aa: CSVEFRADTQYF
clone_size: once; v_call: TRBV9; j_call: TRBJ1-1; d_call: TRBD1; cdr3_nt: TGTGCCAGCAGCCCCCCCCGGACAGGGCAAAACACTGAAGCTTTCTTT; cdr3_aa: CASSPPRTGQNTEAFF
clone_size: -; v_call: TRBV18; j_call: TRBJ2-5; d_call: TRBD2; cdr3_nt: TGTGCCAGCACGACTAGCGGGGGGCTAGAGACCCAGTACTTC; cdr3_aa: CASTTSGGLETQYF
clone_size: once; v_call: TRBV4-3; j_call: TRBJ2-3; d_call: TRBD2; cdr3_nt: TGCGCCAGCAGCGGGGCGGGGGGGGCAGATACGCAGTATTTT; cdr3_aa: CASSGAGGADTQYF
clone_size: once; v_call: TRBV3-1/TRBV3-2; j_call: TRBJ1-1; d_call: TRBD1; cdr3_nt: TGTGCCAGCAGCCCTTGGACAGGGGGCACTGAAGCTTTCTTT; cdr3_aa: CASSPWTGGTEAFF
clone_size: -; v_call: TRBV7-3; j_call: TRBJ2-2; d_call: -; cdr3_nt: TGTGCCAGCAGCTTAACGAGCCGCGGGGAGCTGTTTTTT; cdr3_aa: CASSLTSRGELFF
clone_size: -; v_call: TRBV7-2; j_call: TRBJ2-1; d_call: TRBD2; cdr3_nt: TGTGCCAGCAGCTCCCGGACTAGCGGGGGGTACAATGAGCAGTTCTTC; cdr3_aa: CASSSRTSGGYNEQFF
clone_size: -; v_call: TRBV28; j_call: TRBJ1-1; d_call: -; cdr3_nt: TGTGCCAGCAGTTTGGTTACTACAGAAGCTTTCTTT; cdr3_aa: CASSLVTTEAFF
clone_size: -; v_call: TRBV7-8; j_call: TRBJ2-5; d_call: TRBD2; cdr3_nt: TGTGCCAGCAGCTTATGGTCGGGAGGACTAGCTCCGTCTGGAGAGACCCAGTACTTC; cdr3_aa: CASSLWSGGLAPSGETQYF
clone_size: -; v_call: TRBV2; j_call: TRBJ2-7; d_call: TRBD2; cdr3_nt: TGTGCCAGCAGCCGTAGCGGGGGGGCCTTTACCTACGAGCAGTACTTC; cdr3_aa: CASSRSGGAFTYEQYF
clone_size: -; v_call: TRBV2; j_call: TRBJ1-5; d_call: -; cdr3_nt: TGTGCCAGCAGTCGCAGGGGTCTTGAGCCCCAGCATTTT; cdr3_aa: CASSRRGLEPQHF
clone_size: -; v_call: TRBV28; j_call: TRBJ2-3; d_call: -; cdr3_nt: TGTGCCAGCAGTAGGGGGGGGTCATCGGGAGATACGCAGTATTTT; cdr3_aa: CASSRGGSSGDTQYF
clone_size: -; v_call: TRBV5-1; j_call: TRBJ1-1; d_call: TRBD1; cdr3_nt: TGCGCCAGCAGCCGGGACAGGGGCTCTGAAGCTTTCTTT; cdr3_aa: CASSRDRGSEAFF
clone_size: -; v_call: TRBV7-9; j_call: TRBJ2-1; d_call: -; cdr3_nt: TGTGCCAGCAGCTTAGAGTTAGCAGTCTACTCTGAGCAGTTCTTC; cdr3_aa: CASSLELAVYSEQFF
clone_size: -; v_call: TRBV5-4; j_call: TRBJ2-2; d_call: -; cdr3_nt: TGTGCCAGCAGTACACAAGGGGACACCGGGGAGCTGTTTTTT; cdr3_aa: CASSTQGDTGELFF